This T cell receptor (beta chain) was observed in a study of tumor and adjacent non-tumor tissue in lung cancer. Study in general: Aged about 30 to 76 years, patients included nine to eleven men and a handful of women with stage I to III disease.

Study-wide results and limits: Tumor tissue had significantly higher TCR diversity than normal lung. Shorter survival was associated with higher TCR diversity in tumors.

Three rounds of nested PCR, following a modified ARM-PCR protocol, produced the TCRbeta library. TCRdb reanalysed the multiplex PCR reads using MiXCR and keeps one entry per CDR3 protein. In the table there are approximately 82,000 distinct CDR3 sequences, over 60% of which are singletons. The template was RNA from unsorted bulk tissue. This non-tumor lung sample came from over 3 cm beyond the tumor edge. Donors were chemotherapy-naive, newly diagnosed lung cancer surgical patients in China, August–late 2014. The CDR3 sequence is 15 residues long. Germline V gives CDR1 WSHSY, CDR2 SAAADI. This clonotype appeared a single time. Its antigen is as yet unknown. The junction and the germline gene differ at one end; a read error may be behind it.

Sequenced input: distant non-tumor lung tissue. This TCR derives from an older man with non-small cell lung cancer. This chain uses TRBV10-2 with TRBJ2-1; the D gene could be TRBD1 or TRBD2 (5 bases each). The CDR3 sequence: CASRYPGPSSHEQIF. The CDR3 DNA sequence: TGCGCCAGCAGGTACCCGGGACCCTCTTCACATGAGCAGATCTTC.